The present T cell receptor beta chain was sequenced within a study of T cells in localized non-small cell lung cancer. About this clone itself: The antigen is undetermined.

Whole-study results and caveats: Adjacent lung was found to contain a median around 58 of the top 100 tumor clones. The tumor had only one region sequenced, so heterogeneity remains possible. Greater T cell density in blood accompanied longer overall survival. Uninvolved adjacent lung showed the highest T cell clonality, exceeding tumor.

Here immunoSEQ multiplex PCR was the method, and the copy in TCRdb shows in-frame clones only, minus some. The data show around 35,000 clones, approximately 90% seen once. The V gene's germline CDR1 is SGHRS and CDR2 YFSETQ. Trimming pared 8 bases from V and 5 bases from J, leaving 20 bases between. The CDR3 length is 15 residues. The chain couples TRBV5-1 to TRBJ2-1; D gene uncertain. This specimen consisted of peripheral blood mononuclear cells, obtained before any cancer treatment. The TCR was taken from a female donor over 55 with stage II lung adenocarcinoma. The CDR3 reads CASQAQNWKNNEQFF. In DNA, the CDR3 is TGCGCCAGTCAAGCACAGAACTGGAAAAACAATGAGCAGTTCTTC.